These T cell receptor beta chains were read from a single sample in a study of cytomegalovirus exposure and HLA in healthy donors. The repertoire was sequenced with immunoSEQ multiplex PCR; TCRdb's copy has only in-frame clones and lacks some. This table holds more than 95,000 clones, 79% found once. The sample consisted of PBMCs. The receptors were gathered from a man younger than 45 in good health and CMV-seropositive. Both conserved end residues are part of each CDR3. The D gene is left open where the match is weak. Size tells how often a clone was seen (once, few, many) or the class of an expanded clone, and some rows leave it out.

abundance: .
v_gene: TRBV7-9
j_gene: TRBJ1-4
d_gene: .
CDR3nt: TGTTCCAGCAGCTTAGACCAGCGAACTAATGAAAAACTGTTTTTT
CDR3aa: CSSSLDQRTNEKLFF

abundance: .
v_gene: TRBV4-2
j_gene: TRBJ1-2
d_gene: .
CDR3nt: TGTGCCAGCAGCCCAGGGGTGGCCTATGGCTACACCTTC
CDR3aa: CASSPGVAYGYTF

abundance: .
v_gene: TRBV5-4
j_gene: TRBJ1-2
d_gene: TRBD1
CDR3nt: TGTGCCAGCAGCGGCCGGGACAGGCTTTACTATGGCTACACCTTC
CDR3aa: CASSGRDRLYYGYTF

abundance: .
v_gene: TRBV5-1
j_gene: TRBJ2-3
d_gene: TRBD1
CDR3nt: TGCGCCAGCAGCCCACAGGGGGCTAGCACAGATACGCAGTATTTT
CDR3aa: CASSPQGASTDTQYF

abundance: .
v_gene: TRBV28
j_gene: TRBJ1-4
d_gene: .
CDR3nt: TGTGCCAGCAGTTTGAGGGCAAGAGGTGAAAAACTGTTTTTT
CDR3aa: CASSLRARGEKLFF

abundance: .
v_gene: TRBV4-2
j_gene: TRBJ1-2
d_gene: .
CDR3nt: TGTGCCAGCAGCCAACAGTATCCCTATGGCTACACCTTC
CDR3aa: CASSQQYPYGYTF

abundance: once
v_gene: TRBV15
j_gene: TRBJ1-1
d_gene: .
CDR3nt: TGTGCCACCAGCATGACAGAGGGGGACACTGAAGCTTTCTTT
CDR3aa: CATSMTEGDTEAFF

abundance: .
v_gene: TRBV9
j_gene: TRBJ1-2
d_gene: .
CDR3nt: TGTGCCAGCAGCGGCTACAGGGTCAGCTATGGCTACACCTTC
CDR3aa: CASSGYRVSYGYTF

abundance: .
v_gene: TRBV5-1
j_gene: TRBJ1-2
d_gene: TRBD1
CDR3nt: TGCGCCAGCAGCTTTTATGCCGGGACAGTCGGTAAGAGCGATGGCTACACCTTC
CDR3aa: CASSFYAGTVGKSDGYTF

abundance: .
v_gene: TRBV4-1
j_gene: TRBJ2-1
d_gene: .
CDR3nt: TGCGCCAGCAGCCAAGATAGAGATCTCTACAATGAGCAGTTCTTC
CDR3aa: CASSQDRDLYNEQFF

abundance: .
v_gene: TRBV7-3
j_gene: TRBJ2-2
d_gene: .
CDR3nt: TGTGCCAGCAGCTTAAGTTCCGGCACCGGGGAGCTGTTTTTT
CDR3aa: CASSLSSGTGELFF

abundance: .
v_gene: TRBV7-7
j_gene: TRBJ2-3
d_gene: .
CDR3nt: TGTGCTAGCAGCTTAGCCCCAACAGATACGCAGTATTTT
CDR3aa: CASSLAPTDTQYF